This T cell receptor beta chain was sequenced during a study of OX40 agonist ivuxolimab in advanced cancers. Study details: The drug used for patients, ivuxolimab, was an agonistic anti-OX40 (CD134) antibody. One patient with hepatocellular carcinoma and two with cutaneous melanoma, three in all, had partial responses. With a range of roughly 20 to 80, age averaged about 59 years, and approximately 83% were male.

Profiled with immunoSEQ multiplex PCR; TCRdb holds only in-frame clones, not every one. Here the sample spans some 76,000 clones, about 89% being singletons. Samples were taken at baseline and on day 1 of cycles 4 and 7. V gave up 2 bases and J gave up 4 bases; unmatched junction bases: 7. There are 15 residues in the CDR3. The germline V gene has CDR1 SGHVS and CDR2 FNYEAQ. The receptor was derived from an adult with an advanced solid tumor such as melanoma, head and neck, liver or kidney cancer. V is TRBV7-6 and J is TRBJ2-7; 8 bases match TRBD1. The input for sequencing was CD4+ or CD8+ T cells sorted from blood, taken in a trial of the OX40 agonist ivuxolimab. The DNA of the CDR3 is TGTGCCAGCAGCTTAAATGCAGGGGGCCCTTACGAGCAGTACTTC. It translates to CASSLNAGGPYEQYF.